Below, 8 T cell receptor beta chains from the same sample are listed, as sequenced in a study of CD8+ T cells in alopecia areata. After isolation, RNA underwent reverse transcription to generate cDNA as the sequencing template. Libraries were prepared by immunoSEQ multiplex PCR; TCRdb keeps only in-frame clonotypes and omits some of them. Counted here are 90,000 to 150,000 clones, approximately 58% occurring once; the ten biggest clones make up about 3%. The sequencing sample was made of CD4+ T cells sorted from blood. The receptors were gathered from a human donor in good health.

In DNA form, the CDR3 reads TGCGCCAGCAGCTTGACGGGGAATCACAATGAGCAGTTCTTC. Protein product: CASSLTGNHNEQFF. V usage is TRBV5-1 and J usage is TRBJ2-1, with D possibly matching TRBD2 (5 bases). Germline assignment: CDR1 SGHRS and CDR2 YFSETQ. V gave up 1 base and J gave up 5 bases, with 10 bases separating them. The CDR3 contains 14 residues.

This clone came up a few times. The gene calls are TRBV7-2 and TRBJ2-3, with 12 bases aligning to TRBD2. The CDR3 consists of 17 residues. Germline CDR1 reads SGHTA; CDR2 reads FQGNSA. Trimming took 5 bases from V and 5 from J; bases not matched to a gene: 11. CDR3 bases: TGTGCCAGCAGCACCCGACTAGCGGGGGTCCAAGGAGATACGCAGTATTTT. The encoded protein is CASSTRLAGVQGDTQYF.

This clone was seen only a few times. The chain employs TRBV29-1 and TRBJ2-5, with a tentative D call TRBD2 (6 bases). The CDR3 is 14 residues long. Looked up from germline, CDR1 is SQVTM and CDR2 is ANQGSEA. Trimming removed 1 base at V and 3 bases at J, with 12 bases between. The CDR3 nucleotides are TGCAGCGTTGAAGCCGGAGGGCCCGAAGAGACCCAGTACTTC. Its protein product is CSVEAGGPEETQYF. The full variable domain, completed using reference TRBV29-1 and TRBJ2-5, is SAVISQKPSRDICQRGTSLTIQCQVDSQVTMMFWYRQQPGQSLTLIATANQGSEATYESGFVIDKFPISRPNLTFSTLTVSNMSPEDSSIYLCSVEAGGPEETQYFGPGTRLLVL.

This chain joins TRBV2 and TRBJ1-2; D gene uncertain. Looked up from germline, CDR1 is SNHLY and CDR2 is FYNNEI. The CDR3 has 13 amino acids. V was pared by 3 bases and J by 6 bases, with 11 bases between. CDR3 in amino acids: CASSDMAGDGYTF. CDR3 bases: TGTGCCAGCAGTGACATGGCTGGGGATGGCTACACCTTC.

This rearrangement joins TRBV19 to TRBJ1-2; possibly TRBD1 for D (6 bases). With 8 bases removed from V and 2 bases from J, the gap between germline ends came to 9 bases. The germline V gene encodes CDR1 LNHDA and CDR2 SQIVND (reference sequence). CDR3 length equals 12 residues. The CDR3 sequence is CASVDRNYGYTF. Here the CDR3 DNA reads TGTGCCAGTGTAGACAGGAACTATGGCTACACCTTC.

The chain carries TRBV2 and TRBJ2-2; D perhaps matches TRBD2 (5 bases). This CDR3 comprises 13 residues. Deletions cut 7 bases from V and 4 bases from J, with 10 bases between. Germline loops: CDR1 SNHLY, CDR2 FYNNEI. CDR3 sequence (DNA): TGTGCCAGCAAGAGGGAGACCACCGGGGAGCTGTTTTTT. Its translation: CASKRETTGELFF.

The chain recombines TRBV30 with TRBJ1-1; weak D call: TRBD1 (6 bases). The CDR3 totals 13 residues. Germline CDR1 GTSNPN, CDR2 SVGIG (reference sequence). The V end was cut by 1 base, the J end by 3 bases, with 9 bases between. DNA for the CDR3: TGTGCCTGGAGTGACAGGGCGGACACTGAAGCTTTCTTT. It codes for CAWSDRADTEAFF.

The sample holds a few counts of this clone. V is TRBV6-8 and J is TRBJ2-5; 7 bases are shared with TRBD2. V gave up 6 bases and J gave up 1 base; unmatched junction bases: 11. The CDR3 spans 16 residues. Germline CDR1 and CDR2: MNHGY and SAAAGT. CDR3 residues: CASSHLPGLPQETQYF. The CDR3 nucleotides read TGTGCCAGCAGCCACCTTCCGGGACTACCCCAAGAGACCCAGTACTTC.